The clone carrying this T cell receptor (beta chain) was observed at least ten times. Here immunoSEQ multiplex PCR was the method, and the copy in TCRdb shows in-frame clones only, minus some. The sample contains 60,000 to 95,000 clones, 70% to 90% of which appear only once. These data originate in a study of cytotoxic CD8 clonotypes in ibrutinib-treated CLL. V dropped 5 bases and J dropped 4 bases, with 9 bases sitting between them. The germline gives CDR1 MRHNA, CDR2 SNTAGT. The CDR3 consists of 14 residues. Sequenced material: PBMCs, taken after 24 months of ibrutinib treatment. The source is a human donor with chronic lymphocytic leukemia. V is TRBV6-4 and J is TRBJ2-6; the D gene is possibly TRBD1 (5 bases). The CDR3 spells CASSPGPGANVLTF. Here the CDR3 DNA reads TGTGCCAGCAGTCCAGGGCCAGGGGCCAACGTCCTGACTTTC.